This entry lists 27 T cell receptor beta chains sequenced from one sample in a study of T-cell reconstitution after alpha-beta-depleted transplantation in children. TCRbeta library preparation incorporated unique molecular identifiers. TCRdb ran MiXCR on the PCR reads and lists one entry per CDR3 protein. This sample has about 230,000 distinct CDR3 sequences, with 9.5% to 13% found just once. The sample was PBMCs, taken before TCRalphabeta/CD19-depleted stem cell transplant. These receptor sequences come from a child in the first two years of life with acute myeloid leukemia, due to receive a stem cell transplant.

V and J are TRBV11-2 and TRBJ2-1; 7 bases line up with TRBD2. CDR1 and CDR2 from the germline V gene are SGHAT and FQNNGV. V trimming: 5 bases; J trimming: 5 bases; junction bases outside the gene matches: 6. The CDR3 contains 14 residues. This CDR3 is CASSLLAKDNEQFF. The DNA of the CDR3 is TGTGCCAGCAGCCTACTAGCGAAAGACAATGAGCAGTTCTTC.

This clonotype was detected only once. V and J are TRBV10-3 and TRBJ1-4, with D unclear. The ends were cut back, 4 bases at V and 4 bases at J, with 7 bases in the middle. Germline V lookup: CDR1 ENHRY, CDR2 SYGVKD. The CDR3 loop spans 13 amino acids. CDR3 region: CAISGEDNEKLFF. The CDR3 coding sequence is TGTGCCATCAGTGGGGAGGATAATGAAAAACTGTTTTTT.

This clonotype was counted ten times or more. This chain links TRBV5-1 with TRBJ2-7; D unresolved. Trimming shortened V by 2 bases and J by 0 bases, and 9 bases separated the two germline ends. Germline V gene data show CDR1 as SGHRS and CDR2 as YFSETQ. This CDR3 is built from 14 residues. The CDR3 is CASSFELYSYEQYF. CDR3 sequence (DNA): TGCGCCAGCAGCTTTGAGCTCTACTCCTACGAGCAGTACTTC. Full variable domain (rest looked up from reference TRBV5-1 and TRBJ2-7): KAGVTQTPRYLIKTRGQQVTLSCSPISGHRSVSWYQQTPGQGLQFLFEYFSETQRNKGNFPGRFSGRQFSNSRSEMNVSTLELGDSALYLCASSFELYSYEQYFGPGTRLTVT.

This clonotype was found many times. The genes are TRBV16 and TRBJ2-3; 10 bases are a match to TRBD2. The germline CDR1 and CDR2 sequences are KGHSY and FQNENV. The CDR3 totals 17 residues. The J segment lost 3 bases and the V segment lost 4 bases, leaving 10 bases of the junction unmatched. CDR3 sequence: CASSLFTQREGTDTQYF. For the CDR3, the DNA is TGTGCCAGCAGCCTTTTTACCCAGCGGGAGGGAACAGATACGCAGTATTTT. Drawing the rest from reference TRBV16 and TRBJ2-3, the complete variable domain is GEEVAQTPKHLVRGEGQKAKLYCAPIKGHSYVFWYQQVLKNEFKFLISFQNENVFDETGMPKERFSAKCLPNSPCSLEIQATKLEDSAVYFCASSLFTQREGTDTQYFGPGTRLTVL.

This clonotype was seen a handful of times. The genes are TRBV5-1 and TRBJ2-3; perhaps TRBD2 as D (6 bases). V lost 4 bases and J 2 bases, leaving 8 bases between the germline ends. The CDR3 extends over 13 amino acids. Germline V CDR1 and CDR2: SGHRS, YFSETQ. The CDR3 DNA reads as TGCGCCAGCAGCGAGGGACTCACAGATACGCAGTATTTT. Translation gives CASSEGLTDTQYF.

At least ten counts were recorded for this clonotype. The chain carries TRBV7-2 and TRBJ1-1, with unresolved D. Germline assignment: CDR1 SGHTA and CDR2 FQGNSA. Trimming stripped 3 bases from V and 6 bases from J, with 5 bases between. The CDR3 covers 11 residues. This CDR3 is CASSLRSEAFF. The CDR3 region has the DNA TGTGCCAGCAGCTTGAGATCTGAAGCTTTCTTT.

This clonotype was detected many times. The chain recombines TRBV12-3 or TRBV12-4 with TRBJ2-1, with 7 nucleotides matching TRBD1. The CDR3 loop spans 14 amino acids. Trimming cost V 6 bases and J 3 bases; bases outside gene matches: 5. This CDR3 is CASSPGQNYNEQFF. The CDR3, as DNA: TGTGCCAGCAGCCCGGGACAGAACTACAATGAGCAGTTCTTC.

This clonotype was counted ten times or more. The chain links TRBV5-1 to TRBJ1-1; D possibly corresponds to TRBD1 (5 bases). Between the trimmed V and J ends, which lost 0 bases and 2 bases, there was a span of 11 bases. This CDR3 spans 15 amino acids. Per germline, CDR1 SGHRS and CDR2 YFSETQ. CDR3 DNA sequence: TGCGCCAGCAGCTTGGACCGTAGGGGTAACACTGAAGCTTTCTTT. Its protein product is CASSLDRRGNTEAFF.

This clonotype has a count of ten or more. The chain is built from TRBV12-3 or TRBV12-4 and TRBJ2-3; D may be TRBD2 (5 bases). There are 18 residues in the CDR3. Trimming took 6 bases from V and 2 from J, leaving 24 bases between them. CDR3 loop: CASSLTDIGLPTTDTQYF. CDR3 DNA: TGTGCCAGCAGCCTAACAGACATTGGACTCCCCACCACAGATACGCAGTATTTT.

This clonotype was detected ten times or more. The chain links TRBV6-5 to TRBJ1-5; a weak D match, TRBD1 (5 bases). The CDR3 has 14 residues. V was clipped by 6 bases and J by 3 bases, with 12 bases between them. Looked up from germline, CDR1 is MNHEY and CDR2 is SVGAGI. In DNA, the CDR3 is TGTGCCAGCAGCCTCGACAGATTCAATCAGCCCCAGCATTTT. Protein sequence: CASSLDRFNQPQHF.

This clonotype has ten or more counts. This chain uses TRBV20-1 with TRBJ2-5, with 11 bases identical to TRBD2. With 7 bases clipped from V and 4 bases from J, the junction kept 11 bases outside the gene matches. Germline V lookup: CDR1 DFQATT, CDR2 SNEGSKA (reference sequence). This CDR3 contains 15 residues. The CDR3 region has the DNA TGCAGTGTTGGGACTAGCGGTCGGGGGGGAGAGACCCAGTACTTC. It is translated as CSVGTSGRGGETQYF.

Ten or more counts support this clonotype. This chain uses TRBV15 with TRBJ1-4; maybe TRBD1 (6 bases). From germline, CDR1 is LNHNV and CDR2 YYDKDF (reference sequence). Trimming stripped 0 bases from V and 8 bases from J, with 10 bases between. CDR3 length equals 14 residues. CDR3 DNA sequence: TGTGCCACCAGCAGAGACCCAGGGGAGGAAAAACTGTTTTTT. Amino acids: CATSRDPGEEKLFF.

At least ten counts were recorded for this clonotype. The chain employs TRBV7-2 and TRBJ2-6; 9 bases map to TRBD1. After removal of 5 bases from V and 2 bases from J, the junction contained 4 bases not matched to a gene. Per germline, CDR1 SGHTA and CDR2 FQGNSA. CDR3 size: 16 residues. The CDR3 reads CASSGTGSTGANVLTF. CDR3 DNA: TGTGCCAGCAGCGGGACAGGGTCAACTGGGGCCAACGTCCTGACTTTC.

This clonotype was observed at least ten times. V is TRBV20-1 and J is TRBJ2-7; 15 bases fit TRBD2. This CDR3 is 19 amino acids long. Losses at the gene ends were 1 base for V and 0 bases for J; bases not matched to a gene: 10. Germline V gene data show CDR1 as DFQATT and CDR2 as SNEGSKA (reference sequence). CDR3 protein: CSARAPSGTSGRSSYEQYF. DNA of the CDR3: TGCAGTGCTAGAGCACCTTCCGGGACTAGCGGGAGGAGCTCCTACGAGCAGTACTTC.

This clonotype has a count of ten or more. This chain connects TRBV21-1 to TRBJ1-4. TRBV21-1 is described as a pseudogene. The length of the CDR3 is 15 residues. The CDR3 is CASSINFATNEKLFF. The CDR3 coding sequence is TGTGCCAGCAGCATAAACTTCGCAACTAATGAAAAACTGTTTTTT.

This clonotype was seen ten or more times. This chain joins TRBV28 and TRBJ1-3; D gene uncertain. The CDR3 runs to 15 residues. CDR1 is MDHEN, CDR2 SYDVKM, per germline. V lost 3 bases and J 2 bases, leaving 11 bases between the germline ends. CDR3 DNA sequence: TGTGCCAGCAGTTTGTTACTGGGCACTGGAAACACCATATATTTT. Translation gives CASSLLLGTGNTIYF.

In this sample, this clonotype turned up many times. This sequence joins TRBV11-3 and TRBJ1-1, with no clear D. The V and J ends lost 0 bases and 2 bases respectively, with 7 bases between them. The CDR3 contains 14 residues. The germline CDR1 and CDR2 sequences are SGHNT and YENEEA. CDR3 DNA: TGTGCCAGCAGCTTAGAAGGAGCTAACACTGAAGCTTTCTTT. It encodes CASSLEGANTEAFF.

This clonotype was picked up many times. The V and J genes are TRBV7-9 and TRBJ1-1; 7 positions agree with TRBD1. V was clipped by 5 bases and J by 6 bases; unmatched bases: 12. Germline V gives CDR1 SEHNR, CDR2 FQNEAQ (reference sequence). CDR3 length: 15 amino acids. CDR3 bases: TGTGCCAGCAGCACCACATTACAGGGGTTGGCTGAAGCTTTCTTT. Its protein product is CASSTTLQGLAEAFF. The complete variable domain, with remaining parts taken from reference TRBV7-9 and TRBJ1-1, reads DTGVSQNPRHKITKRGQNVTFRCDPISEHNRLYWYRQTLGQGPEFLTYFQNEAQLEKSRLLSDRFSAERPKGSFSTLEIQRTEQGDSAMYLCASSTTLQGLAEAFFGQGTRLTVV.

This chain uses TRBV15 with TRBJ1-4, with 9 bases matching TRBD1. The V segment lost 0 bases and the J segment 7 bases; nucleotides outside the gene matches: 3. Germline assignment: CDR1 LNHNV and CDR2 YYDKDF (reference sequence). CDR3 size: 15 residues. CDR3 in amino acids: CATSRDRDRVEKLFF. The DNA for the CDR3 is TGTGCCACCAGCAGAGACCGGGACAGGGTTGAAAAACTGTTTTTT.

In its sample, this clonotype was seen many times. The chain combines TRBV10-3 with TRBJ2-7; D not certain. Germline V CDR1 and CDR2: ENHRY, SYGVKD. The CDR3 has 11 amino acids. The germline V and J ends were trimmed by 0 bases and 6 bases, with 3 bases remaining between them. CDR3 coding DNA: TGTGCCATCAGTGAGTCGTCCGAGCAGTACTTC. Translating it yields CAISESSEQYF.

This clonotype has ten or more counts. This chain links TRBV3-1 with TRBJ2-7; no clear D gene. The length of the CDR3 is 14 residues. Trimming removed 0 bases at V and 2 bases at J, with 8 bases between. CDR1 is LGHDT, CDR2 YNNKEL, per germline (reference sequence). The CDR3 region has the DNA TGTGCCAGCAGCCAAGAAGGACGTCCCTACGAGCAGTACTTC. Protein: CASSQEGRPYEQYF.

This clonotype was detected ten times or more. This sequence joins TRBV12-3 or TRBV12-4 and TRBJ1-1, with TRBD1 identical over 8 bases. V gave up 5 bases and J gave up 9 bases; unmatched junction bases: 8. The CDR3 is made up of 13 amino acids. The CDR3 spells CASSPGQGHKAFF. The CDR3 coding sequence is TGTGCCAGCAGTCCCGGACAGGGCCACAAAGCTTTCTTT.

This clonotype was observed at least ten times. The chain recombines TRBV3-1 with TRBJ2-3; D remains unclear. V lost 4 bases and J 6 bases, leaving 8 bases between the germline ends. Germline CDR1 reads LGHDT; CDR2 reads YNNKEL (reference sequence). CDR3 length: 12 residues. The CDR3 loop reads CASSPFPDTQYF. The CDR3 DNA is TGTGCCAGCAGCCCTTTCCCCGATACGCAGTATTTT.

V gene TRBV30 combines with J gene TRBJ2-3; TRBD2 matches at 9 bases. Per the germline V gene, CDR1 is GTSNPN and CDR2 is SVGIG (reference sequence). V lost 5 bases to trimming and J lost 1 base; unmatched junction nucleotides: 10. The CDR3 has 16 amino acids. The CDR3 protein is CAWERGRTSGTDTQYF. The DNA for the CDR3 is TGTGCCTGGGAGAGGGGTCGGACTAGCGGCACAGATACGCAGTATTTT.

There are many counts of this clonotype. CDR3 in amino acids: CASGTSSYEQYF. The CDR3 nucleotides are TGTGCCAGCGGGACCTCCTCCTACGAGCAGTACTTC. This rearrangement joins TRBV12-3 or TRBV12-4 to TRBJ2-7; possibly TRBD1 or TRBD2 for D (5 bases each). The germline V and J ends were trimmed by 8 bases and 0 bases, with 8 bases remaining between them. The CDR3 contains 12 residues.

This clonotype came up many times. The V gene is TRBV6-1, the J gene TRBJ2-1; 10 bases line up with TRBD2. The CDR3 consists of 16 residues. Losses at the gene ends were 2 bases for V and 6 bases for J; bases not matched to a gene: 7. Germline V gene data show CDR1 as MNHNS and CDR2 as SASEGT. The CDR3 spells CASSESPSGRGNEQFF. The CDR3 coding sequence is TGTGCCAGCAGTGAATCCCCTAGCGGGAGAGGCAATGAGCAGTTCTTC.

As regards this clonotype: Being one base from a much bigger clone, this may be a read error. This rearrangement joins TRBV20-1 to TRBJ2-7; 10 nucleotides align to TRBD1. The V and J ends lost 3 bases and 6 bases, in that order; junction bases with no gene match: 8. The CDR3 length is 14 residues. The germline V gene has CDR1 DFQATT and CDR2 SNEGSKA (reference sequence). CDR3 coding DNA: TGCAGTGCTAGGATGGGGGACAGGGGTGGCGAGCAGTACTTC. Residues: CSARMGDRGGEQYF.